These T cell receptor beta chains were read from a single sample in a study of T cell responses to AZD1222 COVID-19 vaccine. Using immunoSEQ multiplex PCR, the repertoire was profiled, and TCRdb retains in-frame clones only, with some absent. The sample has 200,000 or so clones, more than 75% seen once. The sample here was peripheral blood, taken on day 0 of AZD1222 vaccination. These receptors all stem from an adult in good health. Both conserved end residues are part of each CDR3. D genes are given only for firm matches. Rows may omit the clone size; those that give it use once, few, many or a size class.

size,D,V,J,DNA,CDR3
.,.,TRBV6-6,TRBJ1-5,TGTGCCAGCAGCCGCCGACATAGCAATCAGCCCCAGCATTTT,CASSRRHSNQPQHF
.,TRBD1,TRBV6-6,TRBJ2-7,TGTGCCAGCAGTTACGGGACAGCCGGGTACGAGCAGTACTTC,CASSYGTAGYEQYF
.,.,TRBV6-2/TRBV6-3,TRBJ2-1,TGTGCCAGCAGTTACCCCGGGCCTAAATACAATGAGCAGTTCTTC,CASSYPGPKYNEQFF
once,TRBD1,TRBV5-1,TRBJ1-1,TGCGCCAGCAGCTGGACAGGGGGCGAGGGGAACACTGAAGCTTTCTTT,CASSWTGGEGNTEAFF
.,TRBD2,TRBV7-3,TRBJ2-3,TGTGCCAGCAGCTTAATGGCGGGGGGACAAGATACGCAGTATTTT,CASSLMAGGQDTQYF
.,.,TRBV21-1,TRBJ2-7,TGTGCCAGCAGCCCCCCGGCGGGAGCGACCTACGAGCAGTACTTC,CASSPPAGATYEQYF
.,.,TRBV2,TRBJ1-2,TGTGCCAGCAGTCCACTCCCCTCCTATGGCTACACCTTC,CASSPLPSYGYTF
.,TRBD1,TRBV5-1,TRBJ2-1,TGCGCCAGCAGCCTATGGAGTACAGGGGGCAATGAGCAGTTCTTC,CASSLWSTGGNEQFF
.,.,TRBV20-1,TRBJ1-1,TGCAGTGCTAGTGGACCGATGAACACTGAAGCTTTCTTT,CSASGPMNTEAFF
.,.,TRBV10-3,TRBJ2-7,TGTGCCATCAGTGGTGGGGAGACCTACGAGCAGTACTTC,CAISGGETYEQYF
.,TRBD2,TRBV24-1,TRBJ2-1,TGTGCCACCAGTGATTTTAGTCGTGCGGGGGAGGCCATAAATGAGCAGTTCTTC,CATSDFSRAGEAINEQFF
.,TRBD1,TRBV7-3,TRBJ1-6,TGTGCCAGCAGCTTGACAGGGGAGAGTTCACCCCTCCACTTT,CASSLTGESSPLHF
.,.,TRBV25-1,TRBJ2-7,TGTGCCAGTAGTACCCGGGGCAGGTACGAGCAGTACTTC,CASSTRGRYEQYF